Listed here are 13 T cell receptor beta chains from one sample, sequenced in a study of shared clonotypes between healthy human individuals. As defined, naive CD8 cells were CD45RO-negative and positively selected for CCR7, with terminally differentiated effector memory CD45RA+ cells excluded. Method: immunoSEQ multiplex PCR; TCRdb's copy keeps in-frame clones and lacks some. The table shows around 1,900,000 clones, with 85% to 95% occurring only once. Sequencing was done on a sample of naive CD8+ T cells from PBMCs. The receptor source for this set is a man aged 18 to 30 in good health. Some clones in this sample may be carry-over from other donors' samples.

The chain uses TRBV7-6 and TRBJ2-3; tentative D call: TRBD2 (5 bases). V was cut by 3 bases and J by 2 bases, with 12 bases left in between. The CDR3 covers 15 residues. Germline V CDR1 and CDR2: SGHVS, FNYEAQ. The CDR3 region is CASSFSRGFTDTQYF. The CDR3, as DNA: TGTGCCAGCAGCTTCTCTCGGGGATTCACAGATACGCAGTATTTT.

The V gene is TRBV5-1, the J gene TRBJ2-1; TRBD2 matches at 7 bases. Germline trimming cut 6 bases from V and 6 bases from J; bases unmatched to any gene: 12. Germline loops: CDR1 SGHRS, CDR2 YFSETQ. The CDR3 has 15 residues. The DNA of the CDR3 is TGCGCCAGCAAAGCGTGGCTAGCGGACTCCAATGAGCAGTTCTTC. Its translation is CASKAWLADSNEQFF.

The V call is TRBV28, the J call TRBJ1-3, with 9 bases that match TRBD1. The V and J ends lost 2 bases and 4 bases, in that order; junction bases with no gene match: 6. The germline V gene encodes CDR1 MDHEN and CDR2 SYDVKM. The CDR3 totals 16 residues. The CDR3 nucleotides read TGTGCCAGCAGTTTACATAGGACAGGGGAGGGAAACACCATATATTTT. Its protein is CASSLHRTGEGNTIYF. The variable domain in full, with the rest retrieved from reference TRBV28 and TRBJ1-3, is DVKVTQSSRYLVKRTGEKVFLECVQDMDHENMFWYRQDPGLGLRLIYFSYDVKMKEKGDIPEGYSVSREKKERFSLILESASTNQTSMYLCASSLHRTGEGNTIYFGEGSWLTVV.

This chain connects TRBV4-1 to TRBJ2-2, with 12 bases that match TRBD2. The CDR3 covers 18 residues. CDR1 MGHRA and CDR2 YSYEKL come from the germline V gene. The ends lost 2 bases at V and 5 bases at J; junction bases unmatched: 9. The DNA of the CDR3 is TGCGCCAGCAGCCAACCAGGACTAGCGGGACGGGGGACCGGGGAGCTGTTTTTT. This codes for CASSQPGLAGRGTGELFF.

The chain carries TRBV9 and TRBJ2-3; D is unresolved. V shed 2 bases and J shed 0 bases, with 13 bases lying between them. The CDR3 contains 16 residues. The germline gives CDR1 SGDLS, CDR2 YYNGEE. CDR3: CASSVSGGSSTDTQYF. DNA for the CDR3: TGTGCCAGCAGCGTCTCTGGTGGCTCTAGCACAGATACGCAGTATTTT.

Regarding this clone: Other DNA sequences in this specimen translate into the identical CDR3. The V and J genes are TRBV9 and TRBJ2-2; no clear D. Germline CDR1 reads SGDLS; CDR2 reads YYNGEE. V lost 4 bases, J lost 6 bases, and 7 bases lay in between. The length of the CDR3 is 12 residues. The CDR3 coding sequence is TGTGCCAGCAGCCCCAATGCCGGGGAGCTGTTTTTT. It specifies CASSPNAGELFF.

The chain has TRBV27 and TRBJ2-7; possible D gene TRBD1, 5 bases. The CDR3 consists of 11 residues. V was clipped by 10 bases and J by 3 bases, with 10 bases between them. Germline values: CDR1 MNHEY, CDR2 SMNVEV (reference sequence). The CDR3 bases are TGTGCCACACAGGTAGGCTACGAGCAGTACTTC. It translates to CATQVGYEQYF.

The chain joins TRBV4-1 to TRBJ2-1; TRBD2 matches 11 bases. V lost 0 bases to trimming and J lost 8 bases; unmatched junction nucleotides: 9. The CDR3 covers 17 residues. Germline V gene lookup returns CDR1 MGHRA and CDR2 YSYEKL. For the CDR3, the DNA is TGCGCCAGCAGCCAAGAGACTAGCGGGATTAAGTGGGATGAGCAGTTCTTC. This codes for CASSQETSGIKWDEQFF.

The genes are TRBV29-1 and TRBJ1-1; no reliable D call. In germline, CDR1 is SQVTM, CDR2 ANQGSEA. Trimming left V 5 bases short and J 7 bases short, with 14 bases between. This CDR3 has 12 residues. The CDR3 sequence is CSVLAPGGEAFF. CDR3 in DNA: TGCAGCGTTCTCGCCCCAGGTGGTGAAGCTTTCTTT.

The chain is built from TRBV7-9 and TRBJ1-1; D perhaps matches TRBD1 (5 bases). V was shortened by 4 bases and J by 2 bases, with 14 bases between the two germline ends. Germline lookup yields CDR1 SEHNR and CDR2 FQNEAQ (reference sequence). The CDR3 runs to 15 residues. As DNA, the CDR3 is TGTGCCAGCAGCTCTCGTAGCAGGGCTAACACTGAAGCTTTCTTT. Its protein product is CASSSRSRANTEAFF.

CDR3 region: CASSAWSGNTIYF. In DNA, the CDR3 is TGTGCCAGTAGTGCCTGGTCTGGAAACACCATATATTTT. The chain couples TRBV19 to TRBJ1-3; D is uncertain. The CDR3 has 13 amino acids. Germline-derived CDR1 and CDR2 are LNHDA and SQIVND (reference sequence). Trimming left V 5 bases short and J 1 base short, with 6 bases between.

The rearrangement joins TRBV19 to TRBJ2-3, with D unclear. This CDR3 has 15 amino acids. Germline assignment: CDR1 LNHDA and CDR2 SQIVND (reference sequence). V was shortened by 3 bases and J by 0 bases, with 10 bases between the two germline ends. The CDR3 reads CASSMVPESTDTQYF. CDR3 bases: TGTGCCAGTAGTATGGTACCGGAAAGCACAGATACGCAGTATTTT.

The CDR3 protein is CASGPGQGYGYTF. CDR3 coding DNA: TGTGCCAGCGGCCCGGGACAGGGATATGGCTACACCTTC. This rearrangement joins TRBV27 to TRBJ1-2, with 9 bases fitting TRBD1. Losses at the gene ends were 8 bases for V and 5 bases for J; bases not matched to a gene: 6. Germline loops: CDR1 MNHEY, CDR2 SMNVEV (reference sequence). The CDR3 runs 13 residues.